These T cell receptor beta chains were read from a single sample in a study of cytomegalovirus exposure and HLA in healthy donors. Assay: immunoSEQ multiplex PCR; the TCRdb copy retains only in-frame clones and omits some. This sample has tens of thousands of clones, with around 80% found just once. Sequenced: PBMCs. The source of these receptors is a woman aged 25 to 39 in good health and CMV-seronegative. Both conserved end residues are part of each CDR3. Fields, in order: V gene, D gene, clone size, J gene, CDR3 DNA, CDR3 protein. A D gene is named only where the DNA matches it firmly. Expanded clones get a size class; other rows say once, few or many, or leave the size out.

TRBV10-2,-,-,TRBJ1-4,TGCGCCAGCATCGGCGGAAATAATGAAAAACTGTTTTTT,CASIGGNNEKLFF
TRBV30,-,-,TRBJ2-1,TGTGCCTGGAGCTCAGACTTAAATTACAATGAGCAGTTCTTC,CAWSSDLNYNEQFF
TRBV30,TRBD1,once,TRBJ1-2,TGTGCCTGGAGTGTGACAGGGTTTGGCTACACCTTC,CAWSVTGFGYTF
TRBV5-1,TRBD1,-,TRBJ1-1,TGCGCCAGCCAGGGGGACACTGAAGCTTTCTTT,CASQGDTEAFF
TRBV4-1,TRBD1,once,TRBJ1-6,TGCGCCAGCAGCCAATCCCCCGGGACAGAGGATTCACCCCTCCACTTT,CASSQSPGTEDSPLHF
TRBV27,-,-,TRBJ1-1,TGTGCCAGCAGTTTATCCACGGGGGGGACTGAAGCTTTCTTT,CASSLSTGGTEAFF
TRBV4-1,TRBD1,few,TRBJ1-2,TGCGCCAGCAGCCAAGCCGGGACAGGGTCAAACTATGGCTACACCTTC,CASSQAGTGSNYGYTF
TRBV19,-,-,TRBJ2-7,TGTGCCAGTAGTATAGCCCGGAGCTACGAGCAGTACTTC,CASSIARSYEQYF
TRBV7-6,-,-,TRBJ2-7,TGTGCCAGCAGCTTCGGGGGTAGCTACGAGCAGTACTTC,CASSFGGSYEQYF
TRBV6-1,TRBD2,-,TRBJ2-7,TGTGCCAGCAGTGAAATGCTAGCGGGTTGGTACGAGCAGTACTTC,CASSEMLAGWYEQYF
TRBV27,-,-,TRBJ1-1,TGTGCCAGCAGAGATACCGGGAACACTGAAGCTTTCTTT,CASRDTGNTEAFF